This T cell receptor (beta chain) was recorded in a study of early stage breast cancer tumors (dated by TCRdb to about 2017). In the study overall: Of the approximately 15 invasive breast tumors, eleven to twelve were found to be estrogen receptor-positive, progesterone receptor-positive and HER2-negative. Eight of the 12 ER+/PR+/HER2- tumors were invasive ductal carcinomas, while the other four were invasive lobular carcinomas. The average read coverage per sample was approximately 9.9-fold. The samples as a whole yielded some 2,500,000 detected templates, corresponding to about 1.1 million unique clonotypes.

V has 5 bases trimmed and J has 5 bases trimmed; junction bases matching no gene number 7. CDR1 and CDR2 are read off the germline V gene (reference sequence) as LNHDA and SQIVND. The CDR3 runs 14 residues from the cysteine to the phenylalanine. Only the CDR3 DNA stays, 42 bases, in frame from base 1. The study profiled bulk TCR beta-chain repertoires in matched peripheral blood, tumor and adjacent normal breast tissue taken from approximately 16 patients with early-stage breast cancer. Before surgery, about 4.5-10 mL of whole blood was collected into EDTA tubes and then processed within 2 hours. Ficoll-Paque centrifugation in SepMate-50 tubes was used to isolate peripheral blood mononuclear cells. PBMCs were cryopreserved in roughly 90% FBS with around 10% DMSO in aliquots of roughly 1.8 to 4 million cells and stored in liquid nitrogen. The Qiagen AllPrep DNA/RNA Mini kit was used to extract genomic DNA.

Note on this clone: Its cognate antigen has yet to be identified. No base-level quality is on record; no much larger clone is a single base apart.

Findings and caveats that apply to the study as a whole: Because the cohort was small, a breakdown by tumor subtype could not be done. Enriched TCRB sequences shared across patients were mostly commonly generated sequences, unlikely to play an important role in the tumor microenvironment. Compared with adjacent normal breast tissue, tumors had higher clonality and roughly 2.4-fold greater T cell density. Repertoires from blood and normal breast were more alike than repertoires from blood and tumor, and in about 90% of the 16 patients, comparing each tissue with blood separated tumor from normal. Chain pairing and functional markers such as CD4, CD8 and FOXP3 were not captured by bulk genomic DNA sequencing of unsorted cells.

Two independent genomic DNA replicates were amplified for each sample, with around 0.5 ug used for blood and around 1.5 ug for tumor or normal breast. TCRB sequencing of genomic DNA was carried out with the ImmunoSeq Intro kit according to the manufacturer's instructions. The multiplex PCR ran for 30 to 40 cycles using proprietary primers and spike-in control sequences for absolute quantification. Single-end 150-bp reads were used to sequence an 87-bp fragment covering the CDR3 and the flanking V and J genes. Each lane of an Illumina MiSeq using version 3.0 chemistry carried seven multiplexed samples, with two replicates per sample. The paper's processing steps were these. The vendor's proprietary pipeline processed the raw data and merged both replicates into a single result for each sample. Clonotypes were defined as productive rearrangements sharing the V-gene family, CDR3 amino acid sequence and J-gene segment. To compute clonality, the normalized Shannon entropy (Pielou evenness) of TCRB abundances was subtracted from 1. T cell density was estimated by dividing total templates by the number of input cells inferred from the DNA input amount. Recon, run with its default parameters, was used to estimate overall repertoire diversity and clonality. A clonotype counted as tumor-enriched if its abundance in tumor exceeded 0.1% and was at least 32-fold higher than its abundance in normal breast. TCRdb limited this immuneACCESS table to in-frame rearrangements with V and J called. A share of clones is missing; checked studies link under half to unresolved V genes, and the rest is unexplained. V, J and clone size were drawn from that table, and D and trimming were deduced from the DNA. In all, the sample holds 60,000 to 80,000 clones, and 65% to 80% of those were seen once. Of the sample, around 3.4% falls within the top ten clones.

The source is a person between 55 and 69 years old with breast cancer. The sample was blood. The V gene is TRBV19 and the J gene is TRBJ1-1, and TRBD1 matches 8 of the central bases. The DNA reads as follows: TGTGCCAGTAGTTCCAGACAGGGGAGAACTGAAGCTTTCTTT. It is translated as CASSSRQGRTEAFF.